One sample yielded the 16 T cell receptor beta chains listed below, sequenced in a study of T cells in Graves' hyperthyroidism and ophthalmopathy. Amplified TCR beta CDR3 regions derived from RNA transcripts. First-round RT-PCR of the TCR CDR3 relied on the HTBI primer set. TCRdb analysed the multiplex PCR reads with MiXCR anew, one entry per CDR3 protein. The sample lists over 450,000 distinct CDR3 sequences; roughly an eighth were seen once. The sequenced material came from blood. The receptors here all came from a woman younger than 30 with Graves' hyperthyroidism.

This clonotype has a count of ten or more. The chain combines TRBV20-1 with TRBJ2-2; D gene uncertain. In germline, CDR1 is DFQATT, CDR2 SNEGSKA (reference sequence). The CDR3 runs 13 residues. Trimming left V 3 bases short and J 0 bases short, with 5 bases between. DNA of the CDR3: TGCAGTGCTAGGAGTCCGAACACCGGGGAGCTGTTTTTT. Its protein product is CSARSPNTGELFF.

The chain joins TRBV7-3 to TRBJ2-7, with 7 bases that match TRBD1. V was pared by 6 bases and J by 0 bases, with 5 bases of the junction left unmatched. This CDR3 region has 14 residues. Germline V gene sequence: CDR1 SGHTA, CDR2 FQGTGA. DNA for the CDR3: TGTGCCAGCAGGCCATCAGGGGGCTCCTACGAGCAGTACTTC. It codes for CASRPSGGSYEQYF.

This clonotype was counted ten times or more. The J gene is TRBJ2-2, the V gene TRBV20-1; maybe TRBD1 (5 bases). V was trimmed by 3 bases and J by 2 bases, leaving 13 bases between them. This CDR3 region has 15 residues. Germline-derived CDR1 and CDR2 are DFQATT and SNEGSKA (reference sequence). Here the CDR3 reads CSARVVQGNTGELFF. The CDR3 DNA follows: TGCAGTGCTAGGGTTGTCCAGGGAAACACCGGGGAGCTGTTTTTT.

The chain uses TRBV2 and TRBJ2-3; D call uncertain. Germline-derived CDR1 and CDR2 are SNHLY and FYNNEI. This CDR3 is 14 amino acids long. V gave up 6 bases and J gave up 6 bases, with 16 bases separating them. The CDR3 loop is CASSQRTSLDTQYF. The CDR3 DNA reads TGTGCCAGCAGCCAACGGACCTCCCTGGATACGCAGTATTTT.

This clonotype has just a few counts. This sequence joins TRBV7-6 and TRBJ2-7, with 10 bases fitting TRBD2. The J segment lost 2 bases and the V segment lost 11 bases, leaving 12 bases of the junction unmatched. The CDR3 length is 15 residues. Germline V CDR1 and CDR2: SGHVS, FNYEAQ. The CDR3 spells CAVRGGLAKPYEQYV. The CDR3 coding sequence is TGTGCCGTACGTGGGGGACTAGCGAAACCCTACGAGCAGTACGTC.

This clonotype has a count of ten or more. The chain joins TRBV6-1 to TRBJ2-7; 11 bases agree with TRBD2. The CDR3 totals 13 residues. With 8 bases clipped from V and 7 bases from J, the junction kept 7 bases outside the gene matches. Germline V gene lookup returns CDR1 MNHNS and CDR2 SASEGT. The CDR3 DNA sequence: TGTGCCAGCTCTCAACGACTAGCGGGGGAGCAGTACGTC. Residues: CASSQRLAGEQYV.

The chain links TRBV5-1 to TRBJ2-1; unclear D gene. The ends were cut back, 2 bases at V and 5 bases at J, with 8 bases in the middle. Germline assignment: CDR1 SGHRS and CDR2 YFSETQ. The CDR3 sequence is 13 residues long. The CDR3 here is CASSFQVNNEQFF. DNA of the CDR3: TGCGCCAGCAGCTTCCAGGTCAACAATGAGCAGTTCTTC. Looking up the rest from reference TRBV5-1 and TRBJ2-1 gives the full variable domain: KAGVTQTPRYLIKTRGQQVTLSCSPISGHRSVSWYQQTPGQGLQFLFEYFSETQRNKGNFPGRFSGRQFSNSRSEMNVSTLELGDSALYLCASSFQVNNEQFFGPGTRLTVL.

This clonotype was recorded at least ten times. The V gene is TRBV6-1, the J gene TRBJ2-7; D is undetermined. Germline values: CDR1 MNHNS, CDR2 SASEGT. Trimming took 1 base from V and 9 from J, leaving 13 bases between them. The CDR3 has 13 residues. Here the CDR3 reads CASSEVAEFGQYV. CDR3 coding DNA: TGTGCCAGCAGTGAAGTGGCGGAGTTCGGGCAGTACGTC.

V and J are TRBV20-1 and TRBJ1-4, with TRBD1 matching 11 bases. Unmatched junction bases numbered 15, after V lost 5 bases and J lost 4 bases. Germline CDR1 is DFQATT and CDR2 is SNEGSKA (reference sequence). The CDR3 totals 18 residues. In DNA form, the CDR3 reads TGCAGTGCTCGAAACCGGGACAGGGGGGGGGCGGATAATGAAAAACTGTTTTTT. It yields the protein CSARNRDRGGADNEKLFF.

This clonotype was seen ten or more times. The CDR3 sequence: CASSASSGTVNYGYTF. The CDR3 DNA reads TGTGCCAGCAGTGCCTCTTCCGGGACAGTTAACTATGGCTACACCTTC. The chain links TRBV27 to TRBJ1-2; 7 bases align to TRBD1. V shed 5 bases and J 1 base; nucleotides not matched to a gene: 10. The CDR3 is 16 amino acids. The germline CDR1 and CDR2 sequences are MNHEY and SMNVEV (reference sequence).

This clonotype was picked up many times. The chain joins TRBV2 to TRBJ2-3, with unresolved D. The CDR3 totals 11 residues. CDR1 and CDR2 from the germline V gene are SNHLY and FYNNEI. Trimming left V 6 bases short and J 6 bases short, with 7 bases between. In nucleotides, the CDR3 is TGTGCCAGCAGGAGCGAGGATACGCAGTATTTT. This codes for CASRSEDTQYF.

There are many counts of this clonotype. The chain couples TRBV30 to TRBJ2-7; TRBD1 might be the D (6 bases). The germline V gene encodes CDR1 GTSNPN and CDR2 SVGIG (reference sequence). This CDR3 has 14 amino acids. The ends were cut back, 4 bases at V and 0 bases at J, with 13 bases in the middle. The CDR3 spells CAWNRDTYSYEQYF. CDR3 coding DNA: TGTGCCTGGAATCGGGACACCTACTCCTACGAGCAGTACTTC.

The chain carries TRBV2 and TRBJ2-2; 7 bases are shared with TRBD1. CDR3 length: 17 amino acids. V lost 3 bases to trimming and J lost 3 bases; unmatched junction nucleotides: 10. Germline CDR1 SNHLY, CDR2 FYNNEI. DNA for the CDR3: TGTGCCAGCAGTGACCCCGTCCGACAGGGAGACACCGGGGAGCTGTTTTTT. This codes for CASSDPVRQGDTGELFF.

At least ten counts were recorded for this clonotype. The V and J genes are TRBV5-6 and TRBJ2-3; D ambiguous. Per the germline V gene, CDR1 is SGHDT and CDR2 is YYEEEE. The CDR3 consists of 13 residues. Trimming took 0 bases from V and 6 from J, leaving 8 bases between them. CDR3 bases: TGTGCCAGCAGCTTGGTGGCTCTTGATACGCAGTATTTT. Translation: CASSLVALDTQYF. Combining the CDR3 with reference TRBV5-6 and TRBJ2-3 gives the whole variable domain DAGVTQSPTHLIKTRGQQVTLRCSPKSGHDTVSWYQQALGQGPQFIFQYYEEEERQRGNFPDRFSGHQFPNYSSELNVNALLLGDSALYLCASSLVALDTQYFGPGTRLTVL.

This clonotype was recorded at least ten times. The chain couples TRBV7-3 to TRBJ2-3; TRBD2 is a possible D gene (6 bases). The length of the CDR3 is 15 residues. The germline V gene encodes CDR1 SGHTA and CDR2 FQGTGA. Trimming removed 6 bases at V and 4 bases at J, with 17 bases between. CDR3 DNA: TGTGCCAGCAGTACCCTGACTAGTGCGCCAGATACGCAGTATTTT. It codes for CASSTLTSAPDTQYF.

This clonotype was found a few times. The junction does not match germline at one end; this may be a read error. This chain connects TRBV7-7 to TRBJ2-2; TRBD2 matches 7 bases. This CDR3 has 18 residues. Germline V CDR1 and CDR2: SSHAT, FNYEAQ (reference sequence). CDR3 nucleotides: TGTGCTAGCAGCCTCCGAGCGGGGCAGGTCGGTCTGACCGGGGAGCTGTTTTTT. It encodes CASSLRAGQVGLTGELFF.